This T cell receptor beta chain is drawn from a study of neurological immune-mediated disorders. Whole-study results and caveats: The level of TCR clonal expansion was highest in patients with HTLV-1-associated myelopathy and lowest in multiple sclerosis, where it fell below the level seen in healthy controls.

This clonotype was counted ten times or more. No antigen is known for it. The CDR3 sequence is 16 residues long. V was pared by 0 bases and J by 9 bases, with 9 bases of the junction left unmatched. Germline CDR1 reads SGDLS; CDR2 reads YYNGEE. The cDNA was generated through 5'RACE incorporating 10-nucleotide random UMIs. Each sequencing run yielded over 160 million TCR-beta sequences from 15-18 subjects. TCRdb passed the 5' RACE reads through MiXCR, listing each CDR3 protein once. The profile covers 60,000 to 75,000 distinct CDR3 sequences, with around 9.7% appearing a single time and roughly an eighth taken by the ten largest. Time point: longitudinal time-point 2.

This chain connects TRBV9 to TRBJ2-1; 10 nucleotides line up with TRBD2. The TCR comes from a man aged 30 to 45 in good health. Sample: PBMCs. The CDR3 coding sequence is TGTGCCAGCAGCGTAGAGGCTAGCGGGAGTATGCTTGAGCAGTTCTTC. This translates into CASSVEASGSMLEQFF.